Listed below are T cell receptor beta chains from one sample, sequenced in a study of OX40 agonist ivuxolimab in advanced cancers. The protocol was immunoSEQ multiplex PCR, while the TCRdb copy is restricted to in-frame clones and leaves out a portion. The sample shows tens of thousands of clones, more than 75% of them seen only once. This material consisted of CD4+ or CD8+ T cells sorted from blood, taken in a trial of the OX40 agonist ivuxolimab. These TCRs come from an adult with an advanced solid tumor such as melanoma, head and neck, liver or kidney cancer. Both conserved end residues are part of each CDR3. The order of the fields is V gene, D gene, J gene, clone size, CDR3 DNA, CDR3 protein. The D gene is left open where the match is weak. Clone size is shown for a subset of rows, as once, few, many or a class of expanded clone.

>TRBV4-3|-|TRBJ2-3|few
TGCGCCAGCAGCCAAGGGCTACTGAGCACAGATACGCAGTATTTT
CASSQGLLSTDTQYF
>TRBV19|TRBD1|TRBJ1-2|once
TGTGCCAGTAGTACGACAGGGGGAAACTATGGCTACACCTTC
CASSTTGGNYGYTF
>TRBV2|-|TRBJ1-2|-
TGTGCCAGCATCAGGCGGACGGTTGGTGGCTACACCTTC
CASIRRTVGGYTF
>TRBV19|TRBD2|TRBJ2-3|-
TGTGCCAGTAGCAGGACTAGCGGGGGGCCGCTCCCCACAGATACGCAGTATTTT
CASSRTSGGPLPTDTQYF
>TRBV27|-|TRBJ2-3|-
TGTGCCAGCAGTTTCGGAGGGCTCACAGATACGCAGTATTTT
CASSFGGLTDTQYF
>TRBV6-1|TRBD2|TRBJ2-2|-
TGTGCCAGCAGTGACCAAAACGCGCGACTAGCGGGAGTTATCGGGGAGCTGTTTTTT
CASSDQNARLAGVIGELFF
>TRBV6-5|-|TRBJ1-2|-
TGTGCCAGCAGGTCCCCCGGGACTACTAATGGCTACACCTTC
CASRSPGTTNGYTF
>TRBV19|-|TRBJ1-2|-
TGTGCCAGTACCCGAGGGGGGCTCGGTTCTAACTATGGCTACACCTTC
CASTRGGLGSNYGYTF
>TRBV10-2|TRBD1|TRBJ1-1|-
TGCGCCAGCAGCGGCATAGGGGGCGAAACTGAAGCTTTCTTT
CASSGIGGETEAFF
>TRBV27|TRBD2|TRBJ2-3|-
TGTGCCAGCATCGAGGCGGGAGCCGCAGATACGCAGTATTTT
CASIEAGAADTQYF
>TRBV2|TRBD2|TRBJ2-1|few
TGTGCCAGCAGAACTAGCGGGAGGGGTAATGAGCAGTTCTTC
CASRTSGRGNEQFF
>TRBV7-2|-|TRBJ2-5|-
TGTGCCAGCAGCCAGCGATCACGAGAGACCCAGTACTTC
CASSQRSRETQYF
>TRBV5-1|-|TRBJ2-3|-
TGCGCCAGCAGCCCATGGGGGAATCCCCTCCAAGATACGCAGTATTTT
CASSPWGNPLQDTQYF
>TRBV20-1|-|TRBJ2-5|-
TGCAGTGTCGAAGAGACCCAGTACTTC
CSVEETQYF
>TRBV7-9|-|TRBJ1-5|-
TGTGCCAGCAGCTTCTCCGGGGGCAGGTGGAATCAGCCCCAGCATTTT
CASSFSGGRWNQPQHF
>TRBV27|-|TRBJ2-7|-
TGTGCCAGCAGTCCCAGGGGCGCGGGCGGCTACGAGCAGTACTTC
CASSPRGAGGYEQYF
>TRBV5-6|-|TRBJ2-7|once
TGTGCCAGCAGCTTGAAAGGGATAACTTACGAGCAGTACTTC
CASSLKGITYEQYF
>TRBV2|-|TRBJ2-4|-
TGTGCCAGCAGTGCCTCAGGTTCGGAAAACATTCAGTACTTC
CASSASGSENIQYF
>TRBV6-5|TRBD1|TRBJ2-1|once
TGTGCCAGCAGTTTTTTGGGGACAGACTTAGGTCAGCAGTTCTTC
CASSFLGTDLGQQFF
>TRBV5-1|TRBD1|TRBJ2-5|-
TGCGCCAGCAGCCTCCGGGACAGTCAAGAGACCCAGTACTTC
CASSLRDSQETQYF
>TRBV20-1|-|TRBJ1-2|few
TGCAGTCTCCCAGGGGTCTATGGCTACACCTTC
CSLPGVYGYTF
>TRBV7-9|-|TRBJ1-1|few
TGTGCCAGCAGCTTATCACAGGGAGCGAACACTGAAGCTTTCTTT
CASSLSQGANTEAFF
>TRBV5-4|-|TRBJ2-5|-
TGTGCCAGCAGCCACCTTGCAAGCCAAGAGACCCAGTACTTC
CASSHLASQETQYF
>TRBV4-2|-|TRBJ2-7|-
TGTGCCAGCAGAAGGGCTAGCGTGGGCTCCTACGAGCAGTACTTC
CASRRASVGSYEQYF
>TRBV28|-|TRBJ1-1|-
TGTGCCAGCAGTTTACCCCTGGGCACTGAAGCTTTCTTT
CASSLPLGTEAFF
>TRBV5-4|TRBD1|TRBJ2-4|few
TGTGCCAGCAGCTTGACAGGGGGCAACATTCAGTACTTC
CASSLTGGNIQYF
>TRBV9|-|TRBJ1-3|-
TGTGCCAGCAGCGTAACGCTGGCCTCCTCTGGAAACACCATATATTTT
CASSVTLASSGNTIYF
>TRBV29-1|-|TRBJ1-2|-
TGCAGCGTCGCGGACACCTCTAACTATGGCTACACCTTC
CSVADTSNYGYTF
>TRBV18|-|TRBJ2-2|-
TGTGCCAGCTCAAGGGACACCGGGGAGCTGTTTTTT
CASSRDTGELFF
>TRBV18|-|TRBJ1-1|-
TGTGCCAGCTCACCACAACGGGGGAACACTGAAGCTTTCTTT
CASSPQRGNTEAFF
>TRBV7-2|-|TRBJ2-5|once
TGTGCCAGCAGCTTGGGTCCTAAAGAGACCCAGTACTTC
CASSLGPKETQYF
>TRBV11-1|-|TRBJ2-7|-
TGTGCCAGCAGCCTGGACTTCTACGAGCAGTACTTC
CASSLDFYEQYF
>TRBV5-1|TRBD1|TRBJ1-1|-
TGCGCCAGCAGCAGGGACAGGGGAGGGCAGGACACTGAAGCTTTCTTT
CASSRDRGGQDTEAFF
>TRBV5-5|-|TRBJ2-4|-
TGTGCCAGCAGCTTAGGGCCTTTAGCGAGGACGACGAACATTCAGTACTTC
CASSLGPLARTTNIQYF
>TRBV7-9|-|TRBJ2-7|once
TGTGCCAGCAGCCTGGACTTCTACGAGCAGTACTTC
CASSLDFYEQYF
>TRBV5-1|-|TRBJ2-7|once
TGCGCCAGCAGCTTGGGACGGAGCTCCTACGAGCAGTACTTC
CASSLGRSSYEQYF
>TRBV6-1|TRBD1|TRBJ2-2|-
TGTGCCAGCAGTGTACAGGGGGCGACCGGGGAGCTGTTTTTT
CASSVQGATGELFF
>TRBV15|-|TRBJ1-2|-
TGTGCCACCAGCAGAGTTAGGGGTGGCTACACCTTC
CATSRVRGGYTF
>TRBV9|TRBD1|TRBJ1-4|-
TGTGCCAGCAGCTTAAGGACAGGGGCGAATGAAAAACTGTTTTTT
CASSLRTGANEKLFF
>TRBV19|TRBD1|TRBJ1-5|-
TGTGCCAGTAGTAACCCAGGGGGCTACGGGAGCAATCAGCCCCAGCATTTT
CASSNPGGYGSNQPQHF
>TRBV7-2|TRBD1|TRBJ2-5|once
TGTGCCAGCAGCTTCGGGACAGGAGAGACCCAGTACTTC
CASSFGTGETQYF
>TRBV5-1|TRBD2|TRBJ2-7|-
TGCGCCAGCAGCTTGGGGGGCGGGAGGGCCGGCGAGCAGTACTTC
CASSLGGGRAGEQYF
>TRBV7-2|-|TRBJ2-7|-
TGTGCCAGCAGCTTAGCAGGCTCAGGGGTCGAGCAGTACTTC
CASSLAGSGVEQYF
>TRBV19|-|TRBJ2-2|-
TGTGCCACCGTGCGCAGCGAAACTGAGAGCACCGGGGAGCTGTTTTTT
CATVRSETESTGELFF
>TRBV9|-|TRBJ1-2|-
TGTGCCAGCAGCCCAGCGGCCAGGGAGAGGGATGGCTACACCTTC
CASSPAARERDGYTF